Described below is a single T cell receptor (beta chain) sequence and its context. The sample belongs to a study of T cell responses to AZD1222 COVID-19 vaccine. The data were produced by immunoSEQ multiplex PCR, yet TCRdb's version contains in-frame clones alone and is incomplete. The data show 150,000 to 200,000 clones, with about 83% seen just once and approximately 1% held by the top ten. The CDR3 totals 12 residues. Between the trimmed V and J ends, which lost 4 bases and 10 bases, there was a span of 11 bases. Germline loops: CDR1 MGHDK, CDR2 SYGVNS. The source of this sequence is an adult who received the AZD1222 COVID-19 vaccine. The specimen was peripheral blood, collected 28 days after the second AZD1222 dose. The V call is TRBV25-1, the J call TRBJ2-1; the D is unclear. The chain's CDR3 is CASSAGSFEQFF. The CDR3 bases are TGTGCCAGCAGTGCCGGGTCTTTCGAGCAGTTCTTC.